The 32 T cell receptor beta chains below come from one sample, sequenced in a study of blood T cell repertoires in COVID-19. The table came from immunoSEQ multiplex PCR; TCRdb's copy has only in-frame clones and leaves some out. The sample contains 250,000 to 300,000 clones, approximately 82% of which appear only once. The sample consisted of PBMCs or T cells enriched from blood (not recorded which). These receptors all come from a man aged 40-50 years who had been exposed to COVID-19.

The V call is TRBV14, the J call TRBJ2-7; tentative D call: TRBD1 (5 bases). Trimming took 1 base from V and 5 from J, leaving 9 bases between them. CDR3 length equals 13 residues. Germline CDR1 is SGHDN and CDR2 is FVKESK. CDR3 in DNA: TGTGCCAGCAGCCAAGGGGGCCCAAACGAGCAGTACTTC. Residues: CASSQGGPNEQYF.

The V gene is TRBV6-6, the J gene TRBJ1-5, with TRBD1 as a possible D gene (6 bases). V lost 6 bases, J lost 6 bases, and 15 bases lay in between. Germline V lookup: CDR1 MNHNY, CDR2 SVGAGI (reference sequence). The CDR3 is 14 residues long. The CDR3 nucleotides are TGTGCCAGCAGGATCGGGGGGGCTGGTCAGCCCCAGCATTTT. Amino acids: CASRIGGAGQPQHF.

The chain is built from TRBV13 and TRBJ2-2; perhaps TRBD2 as D (5 bases). The CDR3 is 15 amino acids. Trimming took off 4 bases at V and 0 bases at J, with 9 bases between the two ends. From germline, CDR1 is PRHDT and CDR2 FYEKMQ (reference sequence). CDR3 nucleotide sequence: TGTGCCAGCAGCTCCGGGATCACGAACACCGGGGAGCTGTTTTTT. Amino acids: CASSSGITNTGELFF.

This rearrangement joins TRBV27 to TRBJ2-7; D is perhaps TRBD2 (5 bases). Trimming took 8 bases from V and 3 from J, leaving 26 bases between them. There are 17 residues in the CDR3. The germline V gene encodes CDR1 MNHEY and CDR2 SMNVEV (reference sequence). CDR3 coding DNA: TGTGCCAGCCTCGGGGTAAATTCAGCAGATGGAAACTACGAGCAGTACTTC. It codes for CASLGVNSADGNYEQYF.

The rearrangement uses TRBV10-3 and TRBJ1-3, with TRBD1 matching 7 bases. Germline lookup yields CDR1 ENHRY and CDR2 SYGVKD. The CDR3 consists of 13 residues. V lost 10 bases and J lost 4; bases outside the gene matches: 7. The chain's CDR3 is CATTPGGGNTIYF. CDR3 DNA: TGTGCCACCACCCCAGGGGGGGGAAACACCATATATTTT.

V and J are TRBV5-1 and TRBJ2-5; D not certain. The V end was cut by 5 bases, the J end by 4 bases, with 15 bases between. The CDR3 runs to 14 residues. Germline CDR1 is SGHRS and CDR2 is YFSETQ. The CDR3 nucleotides are TGCGCCAGCAGACAATCCCCCGAGCGAGAGACCCAGTACTTC. It codes for CASRQSPERETQYF. Supplemented by reference TRBV5-1 and TRBJ2-5, the full variable domain reads KAGVTQTPRYLIKTRGQQVTLSCSPISGHRSVSWYQQTPGQGLQFLFEYFSETQRNKGNFPGRFSGRQFSNSRSEMNVSTLELGDSALYLCASRQSPERETQYFGPGTRLLVL.

As DNA, the CDR3 is TGTGCCAGCAGCGTAGAACAGGGGACCTACTTAACCTCTGGAAACACCATATATTTT. Translated: CASSVEQGTYLTSGNTIYF. V usage is TRBV9 and J usage is TRBJ1-3, with 7 bases identical to TRBD1. Germline V gives CDR1 SGDLS, CDR2 YYNGEE. With 0 bases clipped from V and 0 bases from J, the junction kept 12 bases outside the gene matches. The CDR3 is made up of 19 amino acids.

This chain links TRBV6-5 with TRBJ1-3, with a weak D call TRBD1 (5 bases). The CDR3 consists of 15 residues. Germline V gives CDR1 MNHEY, CDR2 SVGAGI. Trimming took 6 bases from V and 0 from J, leaving 12 bases between them. CDR3 nucleotides: TGTGCCAGCAGCCGGACAAGAACCTCTGGAAACACCATATATTTT. This codes for CASSRTRTSGNTIYF.

The rearrangement uses TRBV6-5 and TRBJ2-5; the D is unclear. Trimming shortened V by 10 bases and J by 7 bases, and 10 bases separated the two germline ends. There are 10 residues in the CDR3. Germline values: CDR1 MNHEY, CDR2 SVGAGI. In DNA, the CDR3 is TGTGCCACCTTCCTCAGGACCCAGTACTTC. Protein: CATFLRTQYF.

This clone appeared a single time. The chain links TRBV3-1 (or the pseudogene TRBV3-2) to TRBJ1-2; D gene ambiguous. CDR1 is LGHDT, CDR2 YNNKEL, per germline (reference sequence). The CDR3 totals 14 residues. V gave up 2 bases and J gave up 8 bases, with 15 bases separating them. CDR3: CASSQIAQAGGYTF. CDR3 coding DNA: TGTGCCAGCAGCCAAATAGCGCAGGCTGGGGGCTACACCTTC.

The rearrangement links TRBV2 to TRBJ1-1; D perhaps matches TRBD1 (5 bases). V lost 6 bases and J 4 bases, leaving 15 bases between the germline ends. Germline V gene lookup returns CDR1 SNHLY and CDR2 FYNNEI. This CDR3 contains 14 residues. The chain's CDR3 is CASSQWGGGTEAFF. CDR3 DNA: TGTGCCAGCAGCCAGTGGGGGGGTGGCACTGAAGCTTTCTTT.

In this sample, this clone turned up once. The V and J genes are TRBV7-9 and TRBJ1-4, with D hard to call. This CDR3 spans 12 amino acids. Germline V gene sequence: CDR1 SEHNR, CDR2 FQNEAQ (reference sequence). V lost 2 bases and J 8 bases, leaving 6 bases between the germline ends. The CDR3 region has the DNA TGTGCCAGCAGCTTAACAGACGAAAAACTGTTTTTT. As protein: CASSLTDEKLFF. Filled out from reference TRBV7-9 and TRBJ1-4, the complete variable domain reads DTGVSQNPRHKITKRGQNVTFRCDPISEHNRLYWYRQTLGQGPEFLTYFQNEAQLEKSRLLSDRFSAERPKGSFSTLEIQRTEQGDSAMYLCASSLTDEKLFFGSGTQLSVL.

This chain uses TRBV4-2 with TRBJ1-1; possible D gene TRBD1, 6 bases. From germline, CDR1 is LGHNA and CDR2 YNFKEQ. This CDR3 contains 15 residues. V dropped 3 bases and J dropped 0 bases, with 11 bases sitting between them. The CDR3 coding sequence is TGTGCCAGCAGCCAGGCCGGGACAATGAACACTGAAGCTTTCTTT. Its protein product is CASSQAGTMNTEAFF.

The chain employs TRBV11-2 and TRBJ1-2; 7 nucleotides agree with TRBD1. Germline V gives CDR1 SGHAT, CDR2 FQNNGV. Trimming cost V 1 base and J 4 bases; bases outside gene matches: 3. The CDR3 covers 14 residues. This CDR3 is CASSLGQGFYGYTF. The DNA of the CDR3 is TGTGCCAGCAGCTTAGGACAGGGTTTCTATGGCTACACCTTC. The entire variable domain, with the rest obtained from reference TRBV11-2 and TRBJ1-2, is as follows: EAGVAQSPRYKIIEKRQSVAFWCNPISGHATLYWYQQILGQGPKLLIQFQNNGVVDDSQLPKDRFSAERLKGVDSTLKIQPAKLEDSAVYLCASSLGQGFYGYTFGSGTRLTVV.

V is TRBV27 and J is TRBJ2-7, with 8 bases fitting TRBD1. Trimming at V came to 6 bases and at J to 7 bases, leaving 11 bases not matched to a gene. This CDR3 has 14 residues. Germline CDR1 MNHEY, CDR2 SMNVEV (reference sequence). The CDR3 is CASSQGAHPEEQYF. The CDR3 DNA sequence: TGTGCCAGCAGCCAGGGGGCCCACCCGGAGGAGCAGTACTTC.

This chain uses TRBV27 with TRBJ1-5, with 7 bases identical to TRBD1. The junction had 10 bases not matched to a gene; V was cut back by 6 bases and J by 5 bases. The CDR3 runs to 15 residues. CDR1 is MNHEY, CDR2 SMNVEV, per germline (reference sequence). CDR3 DNA sequence: TGTGCCAGCAGGCAACGACAGGGAGCGGATCAGCCCCAGCATTTT. Translation: CASRQRQGADQPQHF.

The chain uses TRBV5-4 and TRBJ2-5, with a tentative D call TRBD2 (6 bases). Looked up from germline, CDR1 is SGHNT and CDR2 is YYREEE (reference sequence). This CDR3 has 13 residues. Trimming left V 2 bases short and J 5 bases short, with 10 bases between. This chain's CDR3 is CASSFREVETQYF. The CDR3, as DNA: TGTGCCAGCAGCTTTAGGGAGGTTGAGACCCAGTACTTC.

The gene calls are TRBV7-3 and TRBJ2-3; 8 bases are shared with TRBD2. Germline-derived CDR1 and CDR2 are SGHTA and FQGTGA. V shed 1 base, J shed 6 bases, and the junction held 9 bases outside the gene matches. This CDR3 has 16 amino acids. The CDR3 coding sequence is TGTGCCAGCAGCTTAAACGGGAGGGCCTTATCTGATACGCAGTATTTT. The encoded protein is CASSLNGRALSDTQYF.

V usage is TRBV28 and J usage is TRBJ2-1; 10 nucleotides match TRBD1. V dropped 5 bases and J dropped 8; count of bases not matched to a gene: 12. There are 16 residues in the CDR3. The germline V gene encodes CDR1 MDHEN and CDR2 SYDVKM. For the CDR3, the DNA is TGTGCCAGCAGTGATCCGGGACAGGGGATTTGGGATGAGCAGTTCTTC. This sequence encodes CASSDPGQGIWDEQFF.

The chain joins TRBV24-1 to TRBJ2-1, with a tentative D call TRBD2 (5 bases). This CDR3 has 13 residues. Deletions cut 3 bases from V and 7 bases from J, with 9 bases between. Germline V CDR1 and CDR2: KGHDR, SFDVKD. CDR3 nucleotides: TGTGCCACCAGTGATGTCCGAGGGAATGAGCAGTTCTTC. This codes for CATSDVRGNEQFF.

CDR3: CASSLAPRDPGELFF. In nucleotides, the CDR3 is TGTGCCAGCAGCTTAGCGCCACGGGATCCCGGGGAGCTGTTTTTT. The chain combines TRBV11-1 with TRBJ2-2; weak D call: TRBD2 (5 bases). The germline V and J ends were trimmed by 0 bases and 6 bases, with 11 bases remaining between them. The CDR3 spans 15 residues. Germline V gives CDR1 SGHAT, CDR2 FQDESV (reference sequence).

CDR3 residues: CASSLEWPDSGGYTF. DNA of the CDR3: TGTGCCAGCAGCTTAGAGTGGCCAGACTCTGGTGGCTACACCTTC. This chain uses TRBV7-9 with TRBJ1-2; D is unclear. The CDR3 consists of 15 residues. V was shortened by 1 base and J by 7 bases, with 16 bases between the two germline ends. In germline, CDR1 is SEHNR, CDR2 FQNEAQ (reference sequence).

CDR3 in DNA: TGTGCCAGCAGCACGGCGGAAGGGGGAGCATCCTACACCTTC. Its protein product is CASSTAEGGASYTF. V usage is TRBV7-6 and J usage is TRBJ1-2; D is possibly TRBD1 (6 bases). Germline assignment: CDR1 SGHVS and CDR2 FNYEAQ. V was clipped by 5 bases and J by 10 bases, with 20 bases between them. The CDR3 consists of 14 residues.

The chain employs TRBV20-1 and TRBJ2-1; the match to TRBD2 covers 8 bases. J was trimmed by 2 bases and V by 3 bases; bases with no gene match: 3. CDR3 length: 14 amino acids. CDR1 is DFQATT and CDR2 is SNEGSKA in the germline V gene (reference sequence). The CDR3 bases are TGCAGTGCTAGTCGGGGGGGGACCTACAATGAGCAGTTCTTC. Encoded protein: CSASRGGTYNEQFF.

CDR3: CASGRSFGDYQPQHF. Here the CDR3 DNA reads TGTGCTAGTGGAAGGAGTTTCGGAGATTACCAGCCCCAGCATTTT. The chain joins TRBV12-5 to TRBJ1-5, with D hard to call. Germline loops: CDR1 LGHNT, CDR2 FRNRAP. With 6 bases removed from V and 7 bases from J, the gap between germline ends came to 19 bases. This CDR3 comprises 15 residues.

There are a few counts of this clone. The rearrangement uses TRBV7-3 and TRBJ1-1, with D unresolved. The CDR3 totals 13 residues. Trimming cost V 4 bases and J 0 bases, with 6 bases left between them. Per the germline V gene, CDR1 is SGHTA and CDR2 is FQGTGA. In DNA, the CDR3 is TGTGCCAGCAGCTACACAGTGAACACTGAAGCTTTCTTT. This encodes CASSYTVNTEAFF.

The chain couples TRBV9 to TRBJ1-4; 10 bases line up with TRBD1. There are 14 residues in the CDR3. Germline loops: CDR1 SGDLS, CDR2 YYNGEE. The J segment lost 7 bases and the V segment lost 4 bases, leaving 4 bases of the junction unmatched. CDR3 sequence: CASSPGTGVEKLFF. DNA of the CDR3: TGTGCCAGCAGCCCCGGGACAGGGGTTGAAAAACTGTTTTTT.

This clone came up a few times. The rearrangement uses TRBV7-9 and TRBJ2-1, with D perhaps TRBD2 (5 bases). The V and J ends lost 6 bases and 6 bases respectively, with 18 bases between them. The germline V gene encodes CDR1 SEHNR and CDR2 FQNEAQ (reference sequence). This CDR3 has 15 amino acids. CDR3 coding DNA: TGTGCCAGCAGTGTAGGAGGTGCTAGAGGCAATGAGCAGTTCTTC. Amino acids: CASSVGGARGNEQFF.

CDR3 in DNA: TGTGCCAGCAGTTACGACAGGGATCAGGGTACGCAGTATTTT. Translation: CASSYDRDQGTQYF. This rearrangement joins TRBV6-5 to TRBJ2-3; 7 positions match TRBD1. Germline V gives CDR1 MNHEY, CDR2 SVGAGI. CDR3 size: 14 residues. The trim removed 2 bases at V and 8 bases at J, leaving 7 bases unmatched.

The chain joins TRBV5-1 to TRBJ1-4; 7 bases are a match to TRBD1. Germline V gene sequence: CDR1 SGHRS, CDR2 YFSETQ. The CDR3 contains 16 residues. V lost 0 bases to trimming and J lost 2 bases; unmatched junction nucleotides: 4. CDR3 sequence: CASSLARGFTNEKLFF. The CDR3 DNA reads as TGCGCCAGCAGCTTGGCCAGGGGGTTCACTAATGAAAAACTGTTTTTT.

V and J are TRBV7-9 and TRBJ1-5; D unclear. Trimming shortened V by 2 bases and J by 0 bases, and 5 bases separated the two germline ends. CDR1 is SEHNR, CDR2 FQNEAQ, per germline (reference sequence). This CDR3 spans 14 amino acids. The CDR3 here is CASSLQDSNQPQHF. The CDR3 region has the DNA TGTGCCAGCAGCTTACAGGATAGCAATCAGCCCCAGCATTTT. Together with reference TRBV7-9 and TRBJ1-5, the CDR3 gives the full variable domain: DTGVSQNPRHKITKRGQNVTFRCDPISEHNRLYWYRQTLGQGPEFLTYFQNEAQLEKSRLLSDRFSAERPKGSFSTLEIQRTEQGDSAMYLCASSLQDSNQPQHFGDGTRLSIL.

This clone has a handful of counts. The CDR3: CASSPKRTGTGLDGYTF. In DNA, the CDR3 is TGTGCCAGCAGTCCTAAACGAACCGGGACAGGGTTGGATGGCTACACCTTC. The chain joins TRBV4-2 to TRBJ1-2; the match to TRBD1 covers 9 bases. The CDR3 is made up of 17 amino acids. Germline values: CDR1 LGHNA, CDR2 YNFKEQ. Germline trimming cut 6 bases from V and 6 bases from J; bases unmatched to any gene: 17.